What follows are 30 T cell receptor beta chains derived from one specimen sequenced in a study of cytomegalovirus exposure and HLA in healthy donors (dated by TCRdb to 2015 to 2018). Library construction relied on the immunoSEQ multiplex PCR assay. The multiplex PCR relied on a mix of 60 forward primers for TCR Vbeta segments and 13 reverse primers for TCR Jbeta segments. The clones in this table, taken by TCRdb from immuneACCESS, are in-frame only. Not every clone is retained; where verified, under half of the shortfall comes from an unresolved V gene, and the cause of the rest is unknown. This sample is represented by 140,000 to 150,000 clones; about 80% of them were singletons. The ten largest clones capture just over 4.5% of the sample. Sequencing was done on a sample of PBMCs. Every receptor here comes from a man in his forties or fifties in good health and CMV-seronegative.

On this clone: In the same sample, other DNA sequences code for this CDR3. The chain carries TRBV12-5 and TRBJ1-6; D is ambiguous. Germline CDR1 LGHNT, CDR2 FRNRAP. Trimming stripped 7 bases from V and 7 bases from J, with 8 bases between. The CDR3 is 12 residues long. The CDR3 DNA reads TGTGCTAGTGCCAACGGGAATTCACCCCTCCACTTT. Its protein product is CASANGNSPLHF.

This clone was recorded many times. This sequence joins TRBV2 and TRBJ2-3; 9 bases match TRBD1. With 5 bases clipped from V and 2 bases from J, the junction kept 5 bases outside the gene matches. The CDR3 has 15 residues. Germline CDR1 and CDR2: SNHLY and FYNNEI. CDR3 bases: TGTGCCAGCAGTTACGACAGGGGGAACACAGATACGCAGTATTTT. Residues: CASSYDRGNTDTQYF.

The rearrangement links TRBV27 to TRBJ1-5; 11 bases are a match to TRBD1. Trimming took 5 bases from V and 0 from J; bases not matched to a gene: 9. The CDR3 loop spans 18 amino acids. Germline V gene lookup returns CDR1 MNHEY and CDR2 SMNVEV (reference sequence). The CDR3 reads CASSPDRGLGYSNQPQHF. For the CDR3, the DNA is TGTGCCAGCAGTCCGGACAGGGGGCTAGGCTATAGCAATCAGCCCCAGCATTTT.

This clone was counted only a few times. The V gene is TRBV5-6, the J gene TRBJ1-1, with 7 nucleotides matching TRBD1. With V trimmed by 6 bases and J by 10 bases, 15 bases remained unmatched. The length of the CDR3 is 14 residues. The V gene's germline CDR1 is SGHDT and CDR2 YYEEEE. The CDR3 sequence: CASTTIQGRTGAFF. CDR3 coding DNA: TGTGCCAGCACTACTATACAGGGGAGGACGGGAGCTTTCTTT.

The gene calls are TRBV9 and TRBJ2-1, with a tentative D call TRBD2 (7 bases). Germline CDR1 SGDLS, CDR2 YYNGEE. V was pared by 3 bases and J by 0 bases, with 10 bases between. This CDR3 is built from 15 residues. In DNA, the CDR3 is TGTGCCAGCAGCGACGGGGGGCTCTCCTACAATGAGCAGTTCTTC. Amino acid sequence: CASSDGGLSYNEQFF.

The chain employs TRBV4-2 and TRBJ2-5, with D possibly matching TRBD2 (6 bases). CDR1 is LGHNA and CDR2 is YNFKEQ in the germline V gene. Trimming cost V 0 bases and J 4 bases, with 9 bases left between them. This CDR3 is built from 14 residues. DNA for the CDR3: TGTGCCAGCAGCCAAGATTCGGAGGGAGAGACCCAGTACTTC. As protein: CASSQDSEGETQYF.

This clone was seen more than once but under ten times. The chain uses TRBV6-6 and TRBJ2-1, with TRBD2 identical over 7 bases. The V gene's germline CDR1 is MNHNY and CDR2 SVGAGI (reference sequence). This CDR3 has 14 amino acids. The V gene end was trimmed by 1 base and the J gene end by 7 bases; junction bases not matched to a gene: 4. The CDR3 region is CASSYLPGGNEQFF. The DNA of the CDR3 is TGTGCCAGCAGTTACTTGCCGGGGGGAAATGAGCAGTTCTTC.

The chain joins TRBV27 to TRBJ1-5; 7 bases align to TRBD1. CDR1 MNHEY and CDR2 SMNVEV come from the germline V gene (reference sequence). The V segment lost 5 bases and the J segment 3 bases; nucleotides outside the gene matches: 4. The CDR3 totals 14 residues. CDR3 residues: CASSQQGINQPQHF. DNA of the CDR3: TGTGCCAGCAGTCAACAGGGGATCAATCAGCCCCAGCATTTT.

This clone was seen only once. The V gene is TRBV9, the J gene TRBJ1-5; 7 bases line up with TRBD1. V dropped 3 bases and J dropped 6; count of bases not matched to a gene: 3. Germline CDR1 reads SGDLS; CDR2 reads YYNGEE. The CDR3 loop spans 13 amino acids. CDR3 residues: CASSGTGTQPQHF. The CDR3 DNA is TGTGCCAGCAGCGGGACAGGAACTCAGCCCCAGCATTTT. The entire variable domain, with the rest obtained from reference TRBV9 and TRBJ1-5, is as follows: DSGVTQTPKHLITATGQRVTLRCSPRSGDLSVYWYQQSLDQGLQFLIQYYNGEERAKGNILERFSAQQFPDLHSELNLSSLELGDSALYFCASSGTGTQPQHFGDGTRLSIL.

Written as DNA, the CDR3 is TGTGCCAGCAGTTCTCTCCTTGGACTAGCGGGGGCCCACAATGAGCAGTTCTTC. Protein sequence: CASSSLLGLAGAHNEQFF. The rearrangement links TRBV28 to TRBJ2-1; 13 nucleotides align to TRBD2. Germline V gives CDR1 MDHEN, CDR2 SYDVKM. The ends lost 4 bases at V and 5 bases at J; junction bases unmatched: 11. The CDR3 runs to 18 residues.

This rearrangement joins TRBV12-5 to TRBJ2-2; 7 nucleotides match TRBD1. There are 16 residues in the CDR3. Per germline, CDR1 LGHNT and CDR2 FRNRAP. The V segment lost 6 bases and the J segment 5 bases; nucleotides outside the gene matches: 12. CDR3 residues: CASGPIRTGRTGELFF. In DNA, the CDR3 is TGTGCTAGTGGACCTATTAGGACAGGTCGGACCGGGGAGCTGTTTTTT.

The V and J genes are TRBV6-5 and TRBJ2-2, with 8 bases that match TRBD1. V lost 8 bases and J lost 5; bases outside the gene matches: 7. The CDR3 runs 14 residues. CDR1 is MNHEY, CDR2 SVGAGI, per germline. The CDR3 reads CASRTGGSTGELFF. The CDR3 DNA reads TGTGCCAGCCGTACAGGGGGAAGTACCGGGGAGCTGTTTTTT.

The rearrangement joins TRBV7-2 to TRBJ2-7, with D hard to call. This CDR3 has 14 residues. V was shortened by 3 bases and J by 4 bases, with 13 bases between the two germline ends. CDR1 is SGHTA, CDR2 FQGNSA, per germline. The CDR3 nucleotides are TGTGCCAGCAGCTTCAACAACCCCTTATACGAGCAGTACTTC. Protein sequence: CASSFNNPLYEQYF.

The chain combines TRBV6-5 with TRBJ1-2, with 11 positions matching TRBD1. J gave up 4 bases and V 6 bases, and 4 bases lay outside the gene matches. The germline gives CDR1 MNHEY, CDR2 SVGAGI. This CDR3 has 14 residues. The chain's CDR3 is CASRRGTGGYGYTF. CDR3 coding DNA: TGTGCCAGCAGGCGAGGGACAGGGGGCTATGGCTACACCTTC.

The J gene is TRBJ1-2, the V gene TRBV5-7, with D perhaps matching TRBD1 (5 bases). Being an ORF, TRBV5-7 has a function that is uncertain. CDR3 length equals 17 residues. Deletions cut 0 bases from V and 7 bases from J, with 22 bases between. CDR3 sequence reads: CASSLAGHWYEVGGYTF. In DNA, the CDR3 is TGTGCCAGCAGCTTGGCTGGACATTGGTACGAGGTTGGTGGCTACACCTTC.

The chain recombines TRBV30 with TRBJ1-5; D gene uncertain. CDR3 length: 15 amino acids. CDR1 is GTSNPN and CDR2 is SVGIG in the germline V gene (reference sequence). V dropped 0 bases and J dropped 4 bases, with 13 bases sitting between them. The CDR3 DNA is TGTGCCTGGAGTGTAGGTTCGGGTCCTAATCAGCCCCAGCATTTT. Translated: CAWSVGSGPNQPQHF.

The chain uses TRBV19 and TRBJ1-2; TRBD1 aligns across 7 bases. From germline, CDR1 is LNHDA and CDR2 SQIVND (reference sequence). V gave up 4 bases and J gave up 7 bases; unmatched junction bases: 12. This CDR3 region has 15 residues. The CDR3: CASSKSPGGEFGYTF. CDR3 bases: TGTGCCAGTAGTAAATCCCCAGGGGGAGAGTTTGGCTACACCTTC.

The chain links TRBV5-6 to TRBJ2-7; maybe TRBD1 (5 bases). This CDR3 is 12 amino acids long. CDR1 is SGHDT and CDR2 is YYEEEE in the germline V gene. V lost 1 base, J lost 5 bases, and 7 bases lay in between. Written as DNA, the CDR3 is TGTGCCAGCAGCTTGAAGGACAACGAGCAGTACTTC. This translates into CASSLKDNEQYF.

This clone was detected only a few times. The chain couples TRBV6-6 to TRBJ1-3, with TRBD1 identical over 8 bases. The trim removed 6 bases at V and 2 bases at J, leaving 6 bases unmatched. The germline gives CDR1 MNHNY, CDR2 SVGAGI (reference sequence). This CDR3 has 15 residues. CDR3 loop: CASRVTGGTGNTIYF. DNA of the CDR3: TGTGCCAGCAGGGTAACAGGGGGAACTGGAAACACCATATATTTT.

This rearrangement joins TRBV19 to TRBJ1-1; perhaps TRBD1 as D (6 bases). The germline V and J ends were trimmed by 5 bases and 4 bases, with 8 bases remaining between them. The CDR3 contains 12 residues. Germline loops: CDR1 LNHDA, CDR2 SQIVND (reference sequence). The CDR3 region has the DNA TGTGCCAGTAGTCAGGGGTCCACTGAAGCTTTCTTT. Translating gives CASSQGSTEAFF.

The rearrangement links TRBV9 to TRBJ2-1; 13 nucleotides match TRBD2. The CDR3 length is 17 residues. CDR1 SGDLS and CDR2 YYNGEE come from the germline V gene. V gave up 7 bases and J gave up 0 bases; unmatched junction bases: 7. CDR3 residues: CASGTSGMISSYNEQFF. CDR3 coding DNA: TGTGCCAGCGGGACTAGCGGGATGATAAGCTCCTACAATGAGCAGTTCTTC.

This chain uses TRBV6-5 with TRBJ2-7, with TRBD1 identical over 8 bases. J was trimmed by 2 bases and V by 6 bases; bases with no gene match: 6. The CDR3 extends over 14 amino acids. Looked up from germline, CDR1 is MNHEY and CDR2 is SVGAGI. The CDR3 protein is CASSRTGQTYEQYF. The CDR3 DNA reads as TGTGCCAGCAGCCGGACAGGGCAAACCTACGAGCAGTACTTC.

Only a few counts were recorded for this clone. This sequence joins TRBV11-3 and TRBJ1-1; unclear D gene. This CDR3 has 14 amino acids. V lost 7 bases, J lost 1 base, and 13 bases lay in between. In germline, CDR1 is SGHNT, CDR2 YENEEA. CDR3 nucleotide sequence: TGTGCCAGCACCTCACCCCCGGGGAACACTGAAGCTTTCTTT. Translation: CASTSPPGNTEAFF. Combining the CDR3 with reference TRBV11-3 and TRBJ1-1 gives the whole variable domain EAGVVQSPRYKIIEKKQPVAFWCNPISGHNTLYWYLQNLGQGPELLIRYENEEAVDDSQLPKDRFSAERLKGVDSTLKIQPAELGDSAVYLCASTSPPGNTEAFFGQGTRLTVV.

This chain joins TRBV18 and TRBJ1-3; 11 bases line up with TRBD1. J was trimmed by 2 bases and V by 3 bases; bases with no gene match: 0. This CDR3 has 15 amino acids. Germline lookup yields CDR1 KGHSH and CDR2 LQKENI. CDR3 sequence reads: CASSPGQGAGNTIYF. CDR3 sequence (DNA): TGTGCCAGCTCACCGGGACAGGGGGCTGGAAACACCATATATTTT.

This clone was seen a handful of times. The J gene is TRBJ2-5, the V gene TRBV6-1; 8 positions match TRBD2. CDR1 MNHNS and CDR2 SASEGT come from the germline V gene. Losses at the gene ends were 2 bases for V and 2 bases for J; bases not matched to a gene: 13. The CDR3 spans 18 residues. The CDR3 sequence is CASSEREAGGPRQETQYF. DNA of the CDR3: TGTGCCAGCAGTGAAAGGGAGGCGGGGGGACCAAGACAAGAGACCCAGTACTTC.

Concerning this clone: The sample holds other DNA sequences that translate to the same CDR3. The V gene is TRBV11-3, the J gene TRBJ1-6; 10 bases are a match to TRBD1. The CDR3 spans 17 residues. V lost 5 bases, J lost 8 bases, and 12 bases stayed unmatched. The germline V gene has CDR1 SGHNT and CDR2 YENEEA. CDR3 protein: CASSPPPGQGSHSPLHF. CDR3 nucleotide sequence: TGTGCCAGCAGCCCCCCCCCGGGACAGGGGTCCCATTCACCCCTCCACTTT.

This chain links TRBV11-2 with TRBJ2-7; the match to TRBD1 covers 7 bases. V gave up 1 base and J gave up 6 bases; unmatched junction bases: 9. This CDR3 has 15 residues. The germline V gene has CDR1 SGHAT and CDR2 FQNNGV. The CDR3 reads CASSLGRVTGFEQYF. The DNA for the CDR3 is TGTGCCAGCAGCTTAGGCCGCGTGACAGGGTTCGAGCAGTACTTC.

The V gene is TRBV30, the J gene TRBJ1-2, with TRBD1 identical over 9 bases. The CDR3 extends over 13 amino acids. Per the germline V gene, CDR1 is GTSNPN and CDR2 is SVGIG (reference sequence). The J segment lost 3 bases and the V segment lost 2 bases, leaving 1 base of the junction unmatched. Here the CDR3 DNA reads TGTGCCTGGAGTCGGACAGGGGACTATGGCTACACCTTC. Residues: CAWSRTGDYGYTF.

The table lists this clone with a few counts. The chain uses TRBV5-1 and TRBJ2-7; 8 bases match TRBD1. CDR1 and CDR2 (germline): SGHRS, YFSETQ. The junction had 2 bases not matched to a gene; V was cut back by 3 bases and J by 0 bases. This CDR3 contains 14 residues. CDR3 coding DNA: TGCGCCAGCAGCTCCGGGACAGGCTCCTACGAGCAGTACTTC. This translates into CASSSGTGSYEQYF.

The chain couples TRBV28 to TRBJ1-4; D might be TRBD1 (6 bases). Trimming took off 8 bases at V and 5 bases at J, with 15 bases between the two ends. Germline V gene data show CDR1 as MDHEN and CDR2 as SYDVKM. The CDR3 covers 14 residues. CDR3 amino acids: CASAGGRRNEKLFF. In nucleotides, the CDR3 is TGTGCCAGCGCGGGGGGCAGGCGAAATGAAAAACTGTTTTTT.